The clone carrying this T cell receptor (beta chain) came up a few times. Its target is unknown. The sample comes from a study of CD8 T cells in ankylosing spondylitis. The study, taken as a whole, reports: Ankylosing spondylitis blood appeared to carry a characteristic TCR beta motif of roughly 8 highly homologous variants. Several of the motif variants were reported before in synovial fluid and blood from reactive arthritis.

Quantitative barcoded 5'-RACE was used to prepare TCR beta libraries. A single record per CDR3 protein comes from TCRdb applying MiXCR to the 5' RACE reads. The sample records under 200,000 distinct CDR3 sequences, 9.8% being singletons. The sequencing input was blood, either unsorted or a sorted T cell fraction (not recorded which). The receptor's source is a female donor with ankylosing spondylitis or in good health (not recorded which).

CDR3 DNA sequence: TGTGCCAGCAGTGAATATAGGGGGCGGGGCAGCCAAGAGACCCAGTACTTC. This encodes CASSEYRGRGSQETQYF. This chain uses TRBV25-1 with TRBJ2-5; weak D call: TRBD1 (7 bases). The CDR3 runs to 17 residues. The ends were cut back, 0 bases at V and 1 base at J, with 15 bases in the middle. The germline CDR1 and CDR2 sequences are MGHDK and SYGVNS.